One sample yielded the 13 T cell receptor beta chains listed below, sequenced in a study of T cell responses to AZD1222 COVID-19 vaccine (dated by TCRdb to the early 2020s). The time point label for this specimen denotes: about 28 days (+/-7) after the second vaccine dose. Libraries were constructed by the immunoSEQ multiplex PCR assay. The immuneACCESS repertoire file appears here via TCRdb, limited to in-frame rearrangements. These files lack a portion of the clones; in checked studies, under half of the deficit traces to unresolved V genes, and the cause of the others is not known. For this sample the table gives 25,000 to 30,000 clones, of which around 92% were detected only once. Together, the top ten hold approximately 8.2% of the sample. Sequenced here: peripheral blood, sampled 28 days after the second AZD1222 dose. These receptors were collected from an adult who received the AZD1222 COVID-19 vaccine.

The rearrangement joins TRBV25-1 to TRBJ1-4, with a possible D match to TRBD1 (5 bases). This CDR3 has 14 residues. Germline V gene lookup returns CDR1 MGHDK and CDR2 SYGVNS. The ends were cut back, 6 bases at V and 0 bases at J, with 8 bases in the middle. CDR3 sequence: CASSRAATNEKLFF. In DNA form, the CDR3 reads TGTGCCAGCAGCAGGGCGGCAACTAATGAAAAACTGTTTTTT.

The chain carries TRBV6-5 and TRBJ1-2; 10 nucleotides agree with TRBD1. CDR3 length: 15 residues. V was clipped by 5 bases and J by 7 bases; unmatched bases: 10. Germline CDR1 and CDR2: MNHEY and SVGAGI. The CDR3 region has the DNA TGTGCCAGCAGTCCTAGGACAGGGGGAGGGGTTGGCTACACCTTC. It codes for CASSPRTGGGVGYTF.

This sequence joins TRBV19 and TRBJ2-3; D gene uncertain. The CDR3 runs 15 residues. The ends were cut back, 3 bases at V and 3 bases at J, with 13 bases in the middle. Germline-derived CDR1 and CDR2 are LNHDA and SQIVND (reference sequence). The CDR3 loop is CASSMPVGSTDTQYF. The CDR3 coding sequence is TGTGCCAGTAGTATGCCGGTGGGATCTACAGATACGCAGTATTTT. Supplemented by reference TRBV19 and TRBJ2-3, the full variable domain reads DGGITQSPKYLFRKEGQNVTLSCEQNLNHDAMYWYRQDPGQGLRLIYYSQIVNDFQKGDIAEGYSVSREKKESFPLTVTSAQKNPTAFYLCASSMPVGSTDTQYFGPGTRLTVL.

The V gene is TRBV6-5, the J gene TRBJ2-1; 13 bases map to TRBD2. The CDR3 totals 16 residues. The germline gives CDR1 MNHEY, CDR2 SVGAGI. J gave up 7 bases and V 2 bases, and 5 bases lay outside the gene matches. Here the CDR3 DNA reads TGTGCCAGCAGTTACCGCACTAGCGGGAGGGGGAATGAGCAGTTCTTC. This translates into CASSYRTSGRGNEQFF.

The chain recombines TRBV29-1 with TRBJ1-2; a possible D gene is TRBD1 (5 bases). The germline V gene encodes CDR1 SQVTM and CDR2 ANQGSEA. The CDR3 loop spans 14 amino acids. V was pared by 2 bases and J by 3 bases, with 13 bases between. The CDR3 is CSVELLGEDYGYTF. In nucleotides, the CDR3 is TGCAGCGTTGAATTGCTGGGGGAGGACTATGGCTACACCTTC. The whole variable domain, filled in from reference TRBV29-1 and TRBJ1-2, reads SAVISQKPSRDICQRGTSLTIQCQVDSQVTMMFWYRQQPGQSLTLIATANQGSEATYESGFVIDKFPISRPNLTFSTLTVSNMSPEDSSIYLCSVELLGEDYGYTFGSGTRLTVV.

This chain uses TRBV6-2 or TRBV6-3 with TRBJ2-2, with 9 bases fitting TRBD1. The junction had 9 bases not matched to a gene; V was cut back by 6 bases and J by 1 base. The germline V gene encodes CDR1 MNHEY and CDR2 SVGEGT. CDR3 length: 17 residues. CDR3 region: CASRYTGGGENTGELFF. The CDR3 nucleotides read TGTGCCAGCAGGTACACAGGGGGCGGGGAGAACACCGGGGAGCTGTTTTTT.

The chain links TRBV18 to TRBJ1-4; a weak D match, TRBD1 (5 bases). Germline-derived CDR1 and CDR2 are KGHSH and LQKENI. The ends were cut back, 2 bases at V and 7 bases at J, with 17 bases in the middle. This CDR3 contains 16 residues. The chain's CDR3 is CASSPSDGALGEKLFF. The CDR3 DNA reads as TGTGCCAGCTCACCATCCGACGGGGCCCTAGGTGAAAAACTGTTTTTT.

The CDR3 protein is CASSRTGNMSQHF. The CDR3 bases are TGTGCCAGCAGTCGGACAGGGAATATGTCCCAGCATTTT. The chain recombines TRBV12-3 or TRBV12-4 with TRBJ1-5; 8 nucleotides match TRBD1. Losses at the gene ends were 5 bases for V and 11 bases for J; bases not matched to a gene: 8. The CDR3 has 13 residues.

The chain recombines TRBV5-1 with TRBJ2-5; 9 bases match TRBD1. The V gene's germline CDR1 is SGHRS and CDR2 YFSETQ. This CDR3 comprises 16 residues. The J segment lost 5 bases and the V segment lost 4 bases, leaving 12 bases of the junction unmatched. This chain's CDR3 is CASSGPGQGNEETQYF. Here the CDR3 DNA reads TGCGCCAGCAGCGGCCCGGGACAGGGTAATGAGGAGACCCAGTACTTC.

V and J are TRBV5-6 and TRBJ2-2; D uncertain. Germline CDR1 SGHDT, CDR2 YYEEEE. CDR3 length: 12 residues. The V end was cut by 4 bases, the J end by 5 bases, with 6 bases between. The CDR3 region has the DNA TGTGCCAGCAGCCTCCAGACCGGGGAGCTGTTTTTT. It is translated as CASSLQTGELFF.

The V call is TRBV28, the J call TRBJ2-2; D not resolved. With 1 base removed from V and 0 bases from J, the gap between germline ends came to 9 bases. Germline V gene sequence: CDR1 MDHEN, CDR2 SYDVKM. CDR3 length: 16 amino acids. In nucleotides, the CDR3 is TGTGCCAGCAGTTTATCACGTGGGACGAACACCGGGGAGCTGTTTTTT. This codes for CASSLSRGTNTGELFF.

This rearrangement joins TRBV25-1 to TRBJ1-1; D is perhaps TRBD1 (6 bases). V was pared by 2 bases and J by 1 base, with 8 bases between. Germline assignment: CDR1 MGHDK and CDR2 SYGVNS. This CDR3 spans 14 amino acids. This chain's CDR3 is CASSENRANTEAFF. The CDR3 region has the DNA TGTGCCAGCAGTGAAAACAGGGCGAACACTGAAGCTTTCTTT.

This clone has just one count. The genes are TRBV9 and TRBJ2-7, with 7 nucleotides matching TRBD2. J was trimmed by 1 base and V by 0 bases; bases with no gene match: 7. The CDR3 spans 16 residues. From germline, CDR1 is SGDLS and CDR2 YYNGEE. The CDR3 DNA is TGTGCCAGCAGCGTAGGGGGTAGCGGGCATTCCTACGAGCAGTACTTC. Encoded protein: CASSVGGSGHSYEQYF.